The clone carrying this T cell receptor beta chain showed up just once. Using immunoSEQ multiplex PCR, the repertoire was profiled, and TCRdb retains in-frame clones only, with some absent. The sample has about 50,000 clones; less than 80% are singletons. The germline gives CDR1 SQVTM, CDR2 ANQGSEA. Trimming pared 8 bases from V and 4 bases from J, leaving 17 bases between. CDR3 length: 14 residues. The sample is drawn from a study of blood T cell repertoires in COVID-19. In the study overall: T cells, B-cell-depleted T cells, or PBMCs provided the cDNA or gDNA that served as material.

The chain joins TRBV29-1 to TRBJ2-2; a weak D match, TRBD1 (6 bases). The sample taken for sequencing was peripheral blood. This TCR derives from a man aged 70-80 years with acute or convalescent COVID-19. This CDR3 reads CSSRWGQLTGELFF. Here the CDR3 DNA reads TGCAGCTCCCGATGGGGGCAGCTCACCGGGGAGCTGTTTTTT.